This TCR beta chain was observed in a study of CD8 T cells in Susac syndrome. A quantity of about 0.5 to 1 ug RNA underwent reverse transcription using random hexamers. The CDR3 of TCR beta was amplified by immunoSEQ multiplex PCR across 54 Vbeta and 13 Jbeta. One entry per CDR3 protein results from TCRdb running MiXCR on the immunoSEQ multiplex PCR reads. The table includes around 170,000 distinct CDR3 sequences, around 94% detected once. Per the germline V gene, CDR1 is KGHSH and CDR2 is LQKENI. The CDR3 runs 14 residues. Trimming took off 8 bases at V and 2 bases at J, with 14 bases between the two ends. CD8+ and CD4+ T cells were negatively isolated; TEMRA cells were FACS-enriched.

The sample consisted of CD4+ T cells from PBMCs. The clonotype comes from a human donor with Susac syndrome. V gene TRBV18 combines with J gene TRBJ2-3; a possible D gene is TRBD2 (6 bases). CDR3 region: CASTRLGNTDTQYF. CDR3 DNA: TGTGCCAGCACCAGACTAGGGAACACAGATACGCAGTATTTT. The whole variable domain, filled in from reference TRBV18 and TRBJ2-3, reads NAGVMQNPRHLVRRRGQEARLRCSPMKGHSHVYWYRQLPEEGLKFMVYLQKENIIDESGMPKERFSAEFPKEGPSILRIQQVVRGDSAAYFCASTRLGNTDTQYFGPGTRLTVL.